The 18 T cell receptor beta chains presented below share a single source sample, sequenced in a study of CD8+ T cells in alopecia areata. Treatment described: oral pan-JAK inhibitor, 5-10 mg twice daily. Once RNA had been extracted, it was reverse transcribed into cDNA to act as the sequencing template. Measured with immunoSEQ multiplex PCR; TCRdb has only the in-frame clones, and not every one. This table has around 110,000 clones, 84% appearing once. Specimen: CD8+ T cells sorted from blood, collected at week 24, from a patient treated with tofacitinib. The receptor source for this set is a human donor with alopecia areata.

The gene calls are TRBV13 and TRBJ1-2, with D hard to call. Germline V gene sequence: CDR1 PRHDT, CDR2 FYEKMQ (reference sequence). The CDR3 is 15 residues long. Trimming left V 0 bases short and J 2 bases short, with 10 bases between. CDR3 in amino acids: CASSLGQILNYGYTF. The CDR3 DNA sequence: TGTGCCAGCAGCTTAGGACAGATATTAAACTATGGCTACACCTTC.

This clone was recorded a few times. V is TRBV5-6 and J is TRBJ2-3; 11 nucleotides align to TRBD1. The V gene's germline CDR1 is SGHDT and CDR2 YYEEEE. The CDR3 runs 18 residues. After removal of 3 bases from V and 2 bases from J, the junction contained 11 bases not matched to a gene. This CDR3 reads CASSSWAGTGGLTDTQYF. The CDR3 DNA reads TGTGCCAGCAGCTCGTGGGCCGGGACAGGGGGTCTCACAGATACGCAGTATTTT.

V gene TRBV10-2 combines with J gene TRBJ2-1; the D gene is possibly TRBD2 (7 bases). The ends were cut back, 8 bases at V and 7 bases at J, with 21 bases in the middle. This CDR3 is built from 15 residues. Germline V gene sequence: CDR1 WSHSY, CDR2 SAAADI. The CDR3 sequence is CASQKGGGLGNEQFF. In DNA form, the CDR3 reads TGCGCCAGCCAAAAGGGCGGGGGCCTGGGAAATGAGCAGTTCTTC.

The CDR3 spells CASSQGFNPHNEQFF. CDR3 nucleotides: TGTGCCAGCAGCCAGGGCTTCAACCCTCACAATGAGCAGTTCTTC. This sequence joins TRBV7-9 and TRBJ2-1; maybe TRBD1 (5 bases). The germline gives CDR1 SEHNR, CDR2 FQNEAQ (reference sequence). The CDR3 has 15 amino acids. V lost 5 bases to trimming and J lost 5 bases, with 16 bases between them. Full variable domain (outside the CDR3, taken from reference TRBV7-9 and TRBJ2-1): DTGVSQNPRHKITKRGQNVTFRCDPISEHNRLYWYRQTLGQGPEFLTYFQNEAQLEKSRLLSDRFSAERPKGSFSTLEIQRTEQGDSAMYLCASSQGFNPHNEQFFGPGTRLTVL.

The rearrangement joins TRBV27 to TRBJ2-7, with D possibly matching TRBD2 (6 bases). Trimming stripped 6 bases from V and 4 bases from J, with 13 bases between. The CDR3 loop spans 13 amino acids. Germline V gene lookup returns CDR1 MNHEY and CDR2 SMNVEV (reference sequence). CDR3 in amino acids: CASSPGEEYEQYF. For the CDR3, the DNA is TGTGCCAGCAGCCCTGGGGAGGAGTACGAGCAGTACTTC.

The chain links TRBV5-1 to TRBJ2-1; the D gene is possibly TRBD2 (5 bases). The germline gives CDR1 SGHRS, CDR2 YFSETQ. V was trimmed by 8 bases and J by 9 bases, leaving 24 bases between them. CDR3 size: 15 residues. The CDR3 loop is CASNDNGLGSLEQFF. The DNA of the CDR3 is TGCGCCAGTAACGACAACGGACTGGGAAGCCTTGAGCAGTTCTTC.

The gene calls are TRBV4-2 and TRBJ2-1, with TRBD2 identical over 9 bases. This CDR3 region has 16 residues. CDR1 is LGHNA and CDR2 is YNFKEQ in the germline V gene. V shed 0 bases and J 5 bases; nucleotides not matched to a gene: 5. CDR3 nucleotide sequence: TGTGCCAGCAGCCAAGATGGAGCGGGGGGCCACAATGAGCAGTTCTTC. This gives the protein CASSQDGAGGHNEQFF.

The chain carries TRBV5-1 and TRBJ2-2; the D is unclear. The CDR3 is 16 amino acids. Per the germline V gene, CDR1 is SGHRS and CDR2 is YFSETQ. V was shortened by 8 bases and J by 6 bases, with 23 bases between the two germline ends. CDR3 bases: TGCGCCAGTGGATCAGAACAAGAGTTAGAGCCCGGGGAGCTGTTTTTT. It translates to CASGSEQELEPGELFF.

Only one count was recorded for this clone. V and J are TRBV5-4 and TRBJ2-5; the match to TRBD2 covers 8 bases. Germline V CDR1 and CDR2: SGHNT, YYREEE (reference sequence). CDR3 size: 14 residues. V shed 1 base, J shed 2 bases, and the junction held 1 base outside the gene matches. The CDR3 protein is CASSLTSGQETQYF. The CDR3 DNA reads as TGTGCCAGCAGCTTGACTAGCGGTCAAGAGACCCAGTACTTC.

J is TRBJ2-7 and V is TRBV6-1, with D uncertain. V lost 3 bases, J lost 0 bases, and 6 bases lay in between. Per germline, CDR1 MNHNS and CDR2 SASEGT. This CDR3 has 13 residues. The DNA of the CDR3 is TGTGCCAGCAGTGACAGGAGCTCCTACGAGCAGTACTTC. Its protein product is CASSDRSSYEQYF.

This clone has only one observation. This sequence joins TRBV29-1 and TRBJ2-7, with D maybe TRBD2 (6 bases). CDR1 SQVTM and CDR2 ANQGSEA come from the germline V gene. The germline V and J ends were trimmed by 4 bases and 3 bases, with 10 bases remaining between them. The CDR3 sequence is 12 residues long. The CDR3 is CSVVIGGYEQYF. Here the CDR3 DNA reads TGCAGCGTTGTCATCGGGGGCTACGAGCAGTACTTC.

The CDR3 DNA reads TGTGCCAGCAGCTTAGCGGCATCTAGCACAGATACGCAGTATTTT. Translated, it gives CASSLAASSTDTQYF. This chain connects TRBV7-6 to TRBJ2-3; D call uncertain. The CDR3 runs to 15 residues. Germline V gives CDR1 SGHVS, CDR2 FNYEAQ. V gave up 0 bases and J gave up 0 bases, with 7 bases separating them.

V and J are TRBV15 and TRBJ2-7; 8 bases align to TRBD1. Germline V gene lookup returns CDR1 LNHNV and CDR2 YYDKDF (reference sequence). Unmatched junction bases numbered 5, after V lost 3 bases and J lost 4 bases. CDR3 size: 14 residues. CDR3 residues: CATSSDRGGYEQYF. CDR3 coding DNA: TGTGCCACCAGCAGCGACAGGGGAGGATACGAGCAGTACTTC.

CDR3 region: CASSYGGAMNEQFF. The CDR3 DNA follows: TGTGCCAGCAGTTACGGAGGAGCGATGAATGAGCAGTTCTTC. The V gene is TRBV6-6, the J gene TRBJ2-1, with TRBD2 as a possible D gene (5 bases). This CDR3 comprises 14 residues. CDR1 and CDR2 from the germline V gene are MNHNY and SVGAGI (reference sequence). Trimming stripped 2 bases from V and 7 bases from J, with 12 bases between.

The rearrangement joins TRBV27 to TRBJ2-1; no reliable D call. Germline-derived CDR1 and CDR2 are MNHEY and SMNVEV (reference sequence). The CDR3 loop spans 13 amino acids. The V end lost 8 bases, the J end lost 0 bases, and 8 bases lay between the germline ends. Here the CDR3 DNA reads TGTGCCAGCGCTACCGACTCCTACAATGAGCAGTTCTTC. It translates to CASATDSYNEQFF.

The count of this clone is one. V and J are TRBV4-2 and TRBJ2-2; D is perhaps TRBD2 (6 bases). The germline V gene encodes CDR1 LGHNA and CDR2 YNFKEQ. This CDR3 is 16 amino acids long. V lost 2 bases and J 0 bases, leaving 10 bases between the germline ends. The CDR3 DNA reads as TGTGCCAGCAGCCAAATGGACTACCCGAACACCGGGGAGCTGTTTTTT. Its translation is CASSQMDYPNTGELFF.

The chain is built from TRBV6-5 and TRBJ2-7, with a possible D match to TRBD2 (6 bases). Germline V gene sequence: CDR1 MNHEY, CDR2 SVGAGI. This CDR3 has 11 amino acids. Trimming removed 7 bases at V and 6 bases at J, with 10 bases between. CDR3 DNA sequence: TGTGCCAGCACTAGCGCCGGCGAGCAGTACTTC. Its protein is CASTSAGEQYF.

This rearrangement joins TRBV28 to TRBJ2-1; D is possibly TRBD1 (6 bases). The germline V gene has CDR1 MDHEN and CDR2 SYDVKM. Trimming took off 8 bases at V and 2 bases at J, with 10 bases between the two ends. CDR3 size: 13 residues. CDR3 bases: TGTGCCAGCGCAGGGGCTACCTACAATGAGCAGTTCTTC. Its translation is CASAGATYNEQFF.